This T cell receptor beta chain was sequenced in a study of T cells in tumors after PD-1 blockade. Using immunoSEQ multiplex PCR, the repertoire was profiled, and TCRdb retains in-frame clones only, with some absent. In the table there are about 33,000 clones, around 80% of which are singletons. The CDR3 sequence is 15 residues long. With V trimmed by 0 bases and J by 5 bases, 2 bases remained unmatched. Germline lookup yields CDR1 SGHNT and CDR2 YENEEA. The chain is built from TRBV11-3 and TRBJ2-1, with 9 bases aligning to TRBD2. This specimen consisted of PBMCs, obtained before anti-PD-1 treatment. The TCR sequence derives from a human donor with basal cell carcinoma. The CDR3 DNA reads as TGTGCCAGCAGCTTAGAGCTAGCGGGGAACAATGAGCAGTTCTTC. Its protein product is CASSLELAGNNEQFF.